Shown below are 7 T cell receptor beta chains from a single sample sequenced in a study of blood T cell repertoires in COVID-19. The protocol was immunoSEQ multiplex PCR, while the TCRdb copy is restricted to in-frame clones and leaves out a portion. The sample carries fewer than 300,000 clones, roughly 89% recorded once. Sequencing was done on a sample of PBMCs or T cells enriched from blood (not recorded which). The receptor set was obtained from a man in his forties or fifties who had recovered from COVID-19.

This clone was seen repeatedly, ten times or more. The chain is built from TRBV7-2 and TRBJ1-4; 7 bases align to TRBD1. The CDR3 spans 15 residues. Germline assignment: CDR1 SGHTA and CDR2 FQGNSA. V was clipped by 2 bases and J by 7 bases; unmatched bases: 7. In DNA form, the CDR3 reads TGTGCCAGCAGCTTAAGTCAGGGGGGAGGTGAAAAACTGTTTTTT. This translates into CASSLSQGGGEKLFF.

The chain recombines TRBV7-9 with TRBJ1-1; 12 bases align to TRBD1. Unmatched junction bases numbered 7, after V lost 6 bases and J lost 5 bases. CDR3 size: 15 residues. Germline assignment: CDR1 SEHNR and CDR2 FQNEAQ (reference sequence). CDR3 loop: CASSGDRGRRTEAFF. CDR3 DNA sequence: TGTGCCAGCAGTGGGGACAGGGGGCGACGTACTGAAGCTTTCTTT.

This chain joins TRBV7-2 and TRBJ1-2; 7 bases agree with TRBD1. J gave up 5 bases and V 1 base, and 7 bases lay outside the gene matches. Germline V lookup: CDR1 SGHTA, CDR2 FQGNSA. The CDR3 covers 15 residues. The CDR3 nucleotides read TGTGCCAGCAGCTTAGTGGGCACAGGGGCTTATGGCTACACCTTC. Its protein is CASSLVGTGAYGYTF.

The chain uses TRBV5-1 and TRBJ1-5; a weak D match, TRBD1 (6 bases). Germline V gives CDR1 SGHRS, CDR2 YFSETQ. The CDR3 is made up of 15 amino acids. V lost 1 base to trimming and J lost 1 base, with 9 bases between them. The CDR3, as DNA: TGCGCCAGCAGCTTGTCCACAGGGAGCAATCAGCCCCAGCATTTT. Translation gives CASSLSTGSNQPQHF. The full variable domain, in which reference TRBV5-1 and TRBJ1-5 provide the parts outside the CDR3, is KAGVTQTPRYLIKTRGQQVTLSCSPISGHRSVSWYQQTPGQGLQFLFEYFSETQRNKGNFPGRFSGRQFSNSRSEMNVSTLELGDSALYLCASSLSTGSNQPQHFGDGTRLSIL.

This clone was found once. The V and J genes are TRBV29-1 and TRBJ2-5, with 8 bases that match TRBD1. Germline-derived CDR1 and CDR2 are SQVTM and ANQGSEA. The CDR3 totals 14 residues. With V trimmed by 5 bases and J by 2 bases, 7 bases remained unmatched. The CDR3 nucleotides are TGCAGCGTTCGGGACAGGAGGCAACAAGAGACCCAGTACTTC. It is translated as CSVRDRRQQETQYF. Full variable domain (remainder filled in from reference TRBV29-1 and TRBJ2-5): SAVISQKPSRDICQRGTSLTIQCQVDSQVTMMFWYRQQPGQSLTLIATANQGSEATYESGFVIDKFPISRPNLTFSTLTVSNMSPEDSSIYLCSVRDRRQQETQYFGPGTRLLVL.

The genes are TRBV11-2 and TRBJ2-1, with TRBD2 identical over 9 bases. CDR3 size: 15 residues. V shed 6 bases and J 2 bases; nucleotides not matched to a gene: 5. Germline-derived CDR1 and CDR2 are SGHAT and FQNNGV. The CDR3 nucleotides are TGTGCCAGCAGAAGACTAGCGGTTGCCTACAATGAGCAGTTCTTC. It is translated as CASRRLAVAYNEQFF.

This clone came up once. The CDR3, as DNA: TGTGCCAGCAGTGCCGACAGGGAGGTTTCGATGAACACTGAAGCTTTCTTT. It specifies CASSADREVSMNTEAFF. The chain recombines TRBV27 with TRBJ1-1; 7 bases are shared with TRBD1. CDR1 is MNHEY, CDR2 SMNVEV, per germline (reference sequence). There are 17 residues in the CDR3. With 5 bases clipped from V and 0 bases from J, the junction kept 12 bases outside the gene matches.